The following is a TCR beta chain sequence with its context. The same CDR3 can be traced to other DNA sequences in this sample. These data originate in a study of blood T cell repertoires in COVID-19. Overall study: PBMCs, B-cell-depleted T cells, or T cells were the source of the cDNA or gDNA that made up the material.

Between the trimmed V and J ends, which lost 6 bases and 4 bases, there was a span of 7 bases. Germline values: CDR1 DFQATT, CDR2 SNEGSKA (reference sequence). The CDR3 extends over 10 amino acids. The data were produced by immunoSEQ multiplex PCR, yet TCRdb's version contains in-frame clones alone and is incomplete. Of more than 95,000 clones in the sample, about 88% were seen once. Sequenced input: peripheral blood. This receptor was obtained from an elderly woman with acute or convalescent COVID-19. The chain is built from TRBV20-1 and TRBJ2-7, with no clear D. CDR3 loop: CSAQFYEQYF. CDR3 nucleotide sequence: TGCAGTGCCCAGTTTTACGAGCAGTACTTC.